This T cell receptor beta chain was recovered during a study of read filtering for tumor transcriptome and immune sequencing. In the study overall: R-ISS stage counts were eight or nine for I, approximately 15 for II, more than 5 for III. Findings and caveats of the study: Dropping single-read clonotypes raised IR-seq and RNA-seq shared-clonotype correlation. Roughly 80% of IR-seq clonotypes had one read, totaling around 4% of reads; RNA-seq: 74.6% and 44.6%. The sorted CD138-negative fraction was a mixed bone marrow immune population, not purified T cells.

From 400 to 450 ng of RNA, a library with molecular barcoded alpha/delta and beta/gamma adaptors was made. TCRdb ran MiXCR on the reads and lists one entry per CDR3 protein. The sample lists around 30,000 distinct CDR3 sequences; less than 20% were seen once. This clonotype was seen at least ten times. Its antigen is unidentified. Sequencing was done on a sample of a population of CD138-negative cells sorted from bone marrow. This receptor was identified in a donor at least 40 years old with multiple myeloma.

The CDR3 region is CASSLDKTQYF. The CDR3 coding sequence is TGCGCCAGCAGCTTGGATAAGACCCAGTACTTC. The chain recombines TRBV5-1 with TRBJ2-5, with D unresolved. CDR1 is SGHRS, CDR2 YFSETQ, per germline. This CDR3 is 11 amino acids long. The germline V and J ends were trimmed by 0 bases and 6 bases, with 3 bases remaining between them.